These T cell receptor beta chains were read from a single sample in a study of brain T cells in children with intractable seizures. The repertoire was sequenced with immunoSEQ multiplex PCR; TCRdb's copy has only in-frame clones and lacks some. The data hold about 120,000 clones, with 94% observed a single time. This sample comprised peripheral blood, obtained at surgery. All receptors come from a boy less than two years old with hemimegalencephaly and intractable seizures. The CDR3 runs from the conserved cysteine through the conserved F or W. Fields, in order: V gene, J gene, D gene, clone size, CDR3 DNA, CDR3 protein. A D gene is named only where the DNA matches it firmly. Expanded clones get a size class; other rows say once, few or many, or leave the size out.

V gene: TRBV10-3; J gene: TRBJ2-1; D gene: TRBD1; clone size: few; CDR3 DNA: TGTGCCATCAGTGATTGGTTTGACGCCGGGACAGGGCAGTACAATGAGCAGTTCTTC; CDR3 protein: CAISDWFDAGTGQYNEQFF
V gene: TRBV19; J gene: TRBJ1-1; D gene: -; clone size: once; CDR3 DNA: TGTGCCAGTAGGAGGGCTCTGAACACTGAAGCTTTCTTT; CDR3 protein: CASRRALNTEAFF
V gene: TRBV3-1/TRBV3-2; J gene: TRBJ1-3; D gene: -; clone size: once; CDR3 DNA: TGTGCCAGCAGCCAAGGACCCTCTGGAAACACCATATATTTT; CDR3 protein: CASSQGPSGNTIYF
V gene: TRBV11-3; J gene: TRBJ1-1; D gene: -; clone size: -; CDR3 DNA: TGTGCCAGCAGCAATCTGAACACTGAAGCTTTCTTT; CDR3 protein: CASSNLNTEAFF
V gene: TRBV2; J gene: TRBJ2-1; D gene: -; clone size: -; CDR3 DNA: TGTGCCAGCAGTGAAGCGCTTCGGAACAATGAGCAGTTCTTC; CDR3 protein: CASSEALRNNEQFF
V gene: TRBV7-2; J gene: TRBJ2-1; D gene: -; clone size: -; CDR3 DNA: TGTGCCAGCAGCTTAACCCGAGACAATGAGCAGTTCTTC; CDR3 protein: CASSLTRDNEQFF
V gene: TRBV30; J gene: TRBJ2-5; D gene: -; clone size: -; CDR3 DNA: TGTGCCTGCGCGGCTTCTACCGGAGTCCAGTACTTC; CDR3 protein: CACAASTGVQYF
V gene: TRBV28; J gene: TRBJ2-7; D gene: TRBD2; clone size: few; CDR3 DNA: TGTGCCAGCAGTTTATCCGCGCTAGCGGGATTCGACGAGCAGTACTTC; CDR3 protein: CASSLSALAGFDEQYF
V gene: TRBV7-2; J gene: TRBJ2-3; D gene: -; clone size: -; CDR3 DNA: TGTGCCAGCAGCCAGAGGCCCTTTAGCACAGATACGCAGTATTTT; CDR3 protein: CASSQRPFSTDTQYF
V gene: TRBV27; J gene: TRBJ2-7; D gene: TRBD2; clone size: -; CDR3 DNA: TGTGCCAGCAGCCCGCTAGCGGGACTGATCGAGCAGTACTTC; CDR3 protein: CASSPLAGLIEQYF
V gene: TRBV5-4; J gene: TRBJ2-7; D gene: -; clone size: -; CDR3 DNA: TGTGCCAGCAGCTTGAACAGGGCCCTCACCTACGAGCAGTACTTC; CDR3 protein: CASSLNRALTYEQYF
V gene: TRBV10-3; J gene: TRBJ2-5; D gene: -; clone size: -; CDR3 DNA: TGTGCCATCAGTGAGGGGTGGGAGACCCAGTACTTC; CDR3 protein: CAISEGWETQYF
V gene: TRBV11-2; J gene: TRBJ1-2; D gene: TRBD1; clone size: -; CDR3 DNA: TGTGCCAGCAGCCAGACAGGGGGGTATGGCTACACCTTC; CDR3 protein: CASSQTGGYGYTF
V gene: TRBV3-1/TRBV3-2; J gene: TRBJ1-1; D gene: -; clone size: few; CDR3 DNA: TGTGCCAGCAGCCAGTCGCGGATGAACACTGAAGCTTTCTTT; CDR3 protein: CASSQSRMNTEAFF
V gene: TRBV6-1; J gene: TRBJ2-7; D gene: TRBD2; clone size: -; CDR3 DNA: TGTGCCAGCAGTGAACCGGGAGGGCCTTCCTACGAGCAGTACTTC; CDR3 protein: CASSEPGGPSYEQYF
V gene: TRBV19; J gene: TRBJ2-5; D gene: TRBD2; clone size: -; CDR3 DNA: TGTGCCAGTAGTAATCGCGGGAGGGCAGAGACCCAGTACTTC; CDR3 protein: CASSNRGRAETQYF
V gene: TRBV7-5; J gene: TRBJ2-3; D gene: -; clone size: once; CDR3 DNA: TGTGTCAGAAGCTTAGCCCAGGGGTTGAAGACAGATACGCAGTATTTT; CDR3 protein: CVRSLAQGLKTDTQYF
V gene: TRBV28; J gene: TRBJ2-1; D gene: TRBD2; clone size: -; CDR3 DNA: TGTGCCAGCCGCCGGCTAGCGGGGGCTTACAATGAGCAGTTCTTC; CDR3 protein: CASRRLAGAYNEQFF
V gene: TRBV28; J gene: TRBJ2-1; D gene: TRBD2; clone size: -; CDR3 DNA: TGTGCCAGCAGCCCTAGGGCGGGAGAAACGAATGAGCAGTTCTTC; CDR3 protein: CASSPRAGETNEQFF
V gene: TRBV5-1; J gene: TRBJ2-7; D gene: TRBD2; clone size: once; CDR3 DNA: TGCGCCAGCAGCTTGGCCCCCCGCGCCCTTTCTAGCGGGAAAACTTACGAGCAGTACTTC; CDR3 protein: CASSLAPRALSSGKTYEQYF
V gene: TRBV5-1; J gene: TRBJ2-3; D gene: -; clone size: -; CDR3 DNA: TGCGCCAGCAGCTTGGCCCGGGGCACAGATACGCAGTATTTT; CDR3 protein: CASSLARGTDTQYF
V gene: TRBV27; J gene: TRBJ2-7; D gene: -; clone size: -; CDR3 DNA: TGTGCCAGCAGTGCCCCGGGTCTCAACTACGAGCAGTACTTC; CDR3 protein: CASSAPGLNYEQYF
V gene: TRBV29-1; J gene: TRBJ1-1; D gene: TRBD1; clone size: -; CDR3 DNA: TGCAGCGTTGCAGAAACGACAGGGATACTTAGGAACACTGAAGCTTTCTTT; CDR3 protein: CSVAETTGILRNTEAFF
V gene: TRBV4-3; J gene: TRBJ2-3; D gene: -; clone size: -; CDR3 DNA: TGCGCCAGCAGCCAAGGGGGGGGGCGCATGGCAGATACGCAGTATTTT; CDR3 protein: CASSQGGGRMADTQYF
V gene: TRBV12-5; J gene: TRBJ2-7; D gene: TRBD1; clone size: -; CDR3 DNA: TGTGCTAGTGGTTTGGTACAGGGGTTCTCCTACGAGCAGTACTTC; CDR3 protein: CASGLVQGFSYEQYF
V gene: TRBV28; J gene: TRBJ2-5; D gene: -; clone size: -; CDR3 DNA: TGTGCCAGCAGTTTAGTATACCAAGAGACCCAGTACTTC; CDR3 protein: CASSLVYQETQYF
V gene: TRBV5-1; J gene: TRBJ2-7; D gene: TRBD2; clone size: -; CDR3 DNA: TGCGCCAGCAGCTTGGGAGCGGGAAGCTCCTACGAGCAGTACTTC; CDR3 protein: CASSLGAGSSYEQYF
V gene: TRBV19; J gene: TRBJ2-7; D gene: -; clone size: -; CDR3 DNA: TGTGCCAGTAGCTCATTGGGTCAACCCTCCTACGAGCAGTACTTC; CDR3 protein: CASSSLGQPSYEQYF
V gene: TRBV24-1; J gene: TRBJ2-3; D gene: TRBD2; clone size: -; CDR3 DNA: TGTGCCACCAGTGAAGAGCGGGAGAGGGGAGATACGCAGTATTTT; CDR3 protein: CATSEERERGDTQYF
V gene: TRBV14; J gene: TRBJ2-7; D gene: TRBD2; clone size: -; CDR3 DNA: TGTGCCAGCAGCCAAGATTTGGGACTAGCGGGATCGAAAGAGCAGTACTTC; CDR3 protein: CASSQDLGLAGSKEQYF
V gene: TRBV6-5; J gene: TRBJ1-2; D gene: -; clone size: -; CDR3 DNA: TGTGCCAGCACCCCCCCATGGGGGCCAAATGGCTACACCTTC; CDR3 protein: CASTPPWGPNGYTF
V gene: TRBV19; J gene: TRBJ2-1; D gene: -; clone size: -; CDR3 DNA: TGTGCCAGTAGTAACTGGGGTGCTGCGCCTGAGCAGTTCTTC; CDR3 protein: CASSNWGAAPEQFF
V gene: TRBV9; J gene: TRBJ1-2; D gene: -; clone size: -; CDR3 DNA: TGTGCCAGCAGCGTAGGACTGGGATCCCCAACCGGCTACACCTTC; CDR3 protein: CASSVGLGSPTGYTF
V gene: TRBV28; J gene: TRBJ1-1; D gene: TRBD1; clone size: -; CDR3 DNA: TGTGCCATTTCCGGGACAGGGGGCCGGGACACTGAAGCTTTCTTT; CDR3 protein: CAISGTGGRDTEAFF
V gene: TRBV29-1; J gene: TRBJ1-2; D gene: -; clone size: -; CDR3 DNA: TGCAGCGTTACTGGCTACACCTTC; CDR3 protein: CSVTGYTF
V gene: TRBV5-1; J gene: TRBJ1-1; D gene: -; clone size: -; CDR3 DNA: TGCGCCAGCAGCTTGGAGCCGCGAGGTGAAGCTTTCTTT; CDR3 protein: CASSLEPRGEAFF
V gene: TRBV4-1; J gene: TRBJ2-1; D gene: -; clone size: -; CDR3 DNA: TGCGCCAGCAGCCAAGTGGGAGGAGGGGGATCCTACAATGAGCAGTTCTTC; CDR3 protein: CASSQVGGGGSYNEQFF
V gene: TRBV6-5; J gene: TRBJ1-1; D gene: -; clone size: -; CDR3 DNA: TGTGCCAGCAGTTACCCAGGTGCGGGTCCGAACACTGAAGCTTTCTTT; CDR3 protein: CASSYPGAGPNTEAFF
V gene: TRBV7-3; J gene: TRBJ2-7; D gene: -; clone size: -; CDR3 DNA: TGTGCCAGCAGCTTAACCCCTAATAGAGAGCAGTACTTC; CDR3 protein: CASSLTPNREQYF
V gene: TRBV2; J gene: TRBJ1-6; D gene: -; clone size: few; CDR3 DNA: TGTGCCAGCAGTGGGGCAGAGGCCTATAATTCACCCCTCCACTTT; CDR3 protein: CASSGAEAYNSPLHF
V gene: TRBV6-4; J gene: TRBJ1-6; D gene: -; clone size: few; CDR3 DNA: TGTGCCAGCACTCCCCCTCGGACAGCTAATTCACCCCTCCACTTT; CDR3 protein: CASTPPRTANSPLHF
V gene: TRBV19; J gene: TRBJ1-4; D gene: -; clone size: -; CDR3 DNA: TGTGCCAGTAATATCGGGGGGCAAGTGTATGAAAAACTGTTTTTT; CDR3 protein: CASNIGGQVYEKLFF
V gene: TRBV5-1; J gene: TRBJ2-3; D gene: TRBD2; clone size: -; CDR3 DNA: TGCGCCAGCAGCCCGGGTGGGCTAGCGGGGGGAGATACGCAGTATTTT; CDR3 protein: CASSPGGLAGGDTQYF
V gene: TRBV6-6; J gene: TRBJ2-5; D gene: -; clone size: -; CDR3 DNA: TGTGCCAGCAGTTATTCGGTAGAAGGGGAGACCCAGTACTTC; CDR3 protein: CASSYSVEGETQYF
V gene: TRBV9; J gene: TRBJ1-5; D gene: TRBD1; clone size: once; CDR3 DNA: TGTGCCAGCAGCGTAGGAGTGACAGGGGGCGATCAGCCCCAGCATTTT; CDR3 protein: CASSVGVTGGDQPQHF
V gene: TRBV29-1; J gene: TRBJ1-1; D gene: -; clone size: -; CDR3 DNA: TGCAGCCTGGAGGTAAACACTGAAGCTTTCTTT; CDR3 protein: CSLEVNTEAFF
V gene: TRBV6-1; J gene: TRBJ1-2; D gene: -; clone size: -; CDR3 DNA: TGTGCCAGCAGTGAATGGGGCTATGGATCCACGAACTATGGCTACACCTTC; CDR3 protein: CASSEWGYGSTNYGYTF
V gene: TRBV7-8; J gene: TRBJ1-5; D gene: -; clone size: -; CDR3 DNA: TGTGCCAGCAGCTTGACGGACAATCAGCCCCAGCATTTT; CDR3 protein: CASSLTDNQPQHF
V gene: TRBV2; J gene: TRBJ1-1; D gene: -; clone size: -; CDR3 DNA: TGTGCCAGCAGTGCGGAAATAGGTGGCACTGAAGCTTTCTTT; CDR3 protein: CASSAEIGGTEAFF
V gene: TRBV6-5; J gene: TRBJ2-7; D gene: -; clone size: -; CDR3 DNA: TGTGCCAGCAGTCGAGTTTGGAGCGCCCCCTACGAGCAGTACTTC; CDR3 protein: CASSRVWSAPYEQYF
V gene: TRBV30; J gene: TRBJ1-2; D gene: -; clone size: once; CDR3 DNA: TGTGCCTGGATGTTGGGACATAACTATGGCTACACCTTC; CDR3 protein: CAWMLGHNYGYTF
V gene: TRBV5-1; J gene: TRBJ2-3; D gene: TRBD1; clone size: -; CDR3 DNA: TGCGCCAGCAGCCCGACAGGGGATCCCACAGATACGCAGTATTTT; CDR3 protein: CASSPTGDPTDTQYF
V gene: TRBV4-3; J gene: TRBJ2-1; D gene: -; clone size: -; CDR3 DNA: TGCGCCAGCAGCCAAGATGGGGGGAATGAGCAGTTCTTC; CDR3 protein: CASSQDGGNEQFF
V gene: TRBV25-1; J gene: TRBJ2-1; D gene: TRBD2; clone size: once; CDR3 DNA: TGTGCCAGCAGCGGGGGGGGACTAGGAGTCGATGAGCAGTTCTTC; CDR3 protein: CASSGGGLGVDEQFF
V gene: TRBV7-2; J gene: TRBJ2-2; D gene: -; clone size: -; CDR3 DNA: TGTGCCAGCAGCTTACCCGGGGCCGGGGAGCTGTTTTTT; CDR3 protein: CASSLPGAGELFF
V gene: TRBV27; J gene: TRBJ2-1; D gene: TRBD2; clone size: -; CDR3 DNA: TGTGCCAGCAGGAAGAGGCGGGAGAGGTTTGATGAGCAGTTCTTC; CDR3 protein: CASRKRRERFDEQFF
V gene: TRBV7-2; J gene: TRBJ2-7; D gene: TRBD2; clone size: -; CDR3 DNA: TGTGCCAGCAGCCCCGGGACTAGCGGCTACGAGCAGTACTTC; CDR3 protein: CASSPGTSGYEQYF